This TCR beta chain was identified during a study of regulatory and conventional T cells in RAG deficiency. Genomic DNA came from blood conventional CD4+ T cells gated CD25-low CD127-high. TCRdb's table, derived via immunoSEQ multiplex PCR, lists solely in-frame clones and lacks some. The table has tens of thousands of clones, around 96% seen once. Overall study results and limits: Sorted Omenn CD25-high CD127-low cells may not be bona fide Tregs. Shannon entropy was markedly lower and Simpson indices higher in RAG-deficient patients than control T-cell subsets. Other subsets showed roughly 10-fold reductions, but Treg unique TCR beta sequences fell approximately 90-fold in these patients. Shorter CDR3s in all patient subsets; >75% Treg-Tconv overlap in Omenn.

Details on this clone: The antigen remains unidentified.

This sample also appeared in a second study, on regulatory T cells. That report adds: The PCR used 52 TRBV and 13 TRBJ primers.

Sample: CD25- CD4+ T cells sorted from blood. The TCR sequence derives from a human donor in good health.

The CDR3 sequence: CASSPPGQGARTGELFF. As DNA, the CDR3 is TGTGCCAGCTCACCACCCGGACAGGGGGCGCGGACCGGGGAGCTGTTTTTT. The chain employs TRBV18 and TRBJ2-2; 11 bases map to TRBD1. V trimming: 0 bases; J trimming: 5 bases; junction bases outside the gene matches: 5. Germline V gene lookup returns CDR1 KGHSH and CDR2 LQKENI. The CDR3 has 17 residues.